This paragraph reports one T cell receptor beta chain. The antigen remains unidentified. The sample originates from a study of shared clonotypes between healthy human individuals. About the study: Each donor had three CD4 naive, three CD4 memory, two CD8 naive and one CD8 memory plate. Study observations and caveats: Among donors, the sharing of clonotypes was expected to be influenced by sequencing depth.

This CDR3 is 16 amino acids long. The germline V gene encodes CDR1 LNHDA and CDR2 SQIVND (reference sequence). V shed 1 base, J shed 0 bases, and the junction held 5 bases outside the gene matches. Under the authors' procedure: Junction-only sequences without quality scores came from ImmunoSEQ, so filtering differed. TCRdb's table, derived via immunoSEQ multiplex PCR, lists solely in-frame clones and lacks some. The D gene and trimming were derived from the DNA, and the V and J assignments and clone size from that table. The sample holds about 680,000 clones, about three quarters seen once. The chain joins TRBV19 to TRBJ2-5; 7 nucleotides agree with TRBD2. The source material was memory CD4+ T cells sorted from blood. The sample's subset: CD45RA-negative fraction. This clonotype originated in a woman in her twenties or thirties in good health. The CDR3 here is CASSIGGSGYQETQYF. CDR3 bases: TGTGCCAGTAGTATAGGTGGTAGCGGGTACCAAGAGACCCAGTACTTC.